Shown below are 6 T cell receptor beta chains from a single sample sequenced in a study of CD8 T cells in ankylosing spondylitis (dated 2017 in TCRdb). The study at large found these results: Blood from ankylosing spondylitis patients appeared to be characterized by a TCR beta motif made up of several highly homologous amino acid variants.

Library method: 5' RACE. Sequencing was carried out with an Illumina HiSeq 2500. TCRdb's own reprocessing of the public reads used fastp at Q25 and MiXCR and kept productive beta chains. Rows are combined by CDR3 protein, so each entry shows the most common genes and DNA. Across this sample there are about 220,000 distinct CDR3 sequences, with approximately 7.3% seen only once. Of the sample, approximately 15% is held by the ten largest clones. These receptors' antigens are unknown. Sequenced input: blood, either unsorted or a sorted T cell fraction (not recorded which). These receptors all stem from a male donor with ankylosing spondylitis.

This clonotype came up many times. This chain uses TRBV24-1 with TRBJ2-2; TRBD1 aligns across 9 bases. This CDR3 comprises 16 residues. CDR1 and CDR2 from the germline V gene are KGHDR and SFDVKD. The V and J ends lost 7 bases and 2 bases, in that order; junction bases with no gene match: 7. The CDR3 DNA follows: TGTGCCACCAGCCGGAACAGGGGGCATAACACCGGGGAGCTGTTTTTT. As protein: CATSRNRGHNTGELFF.

In this sample, this clonotype turned up many times. The V call is TRBV7-9, the J call TRBJ1-2, with D hard to call. Germline V gene sequence: CDR1 SEHNR, CDR2 FQNEAQ (reference sequence). V was pared by 0 bases and J by 7 bases, with 12 bases between. This CDR3 region has 14 residues. CDR3 sequence (DNA): TGTGCCAGCAGCTTAGCGCGGTGGGAAGGTGGCTACACCTTC. It yields the protein CASSLARWEGGYTF.

This clonotype was picked up many times. J is TRBJ1-5 and V is TRBV28; 7 nucleotides match TRBD1. Germline V CDR1 and CDR2: MDHEN, SYDVKM. The CDR3 extends over 17 amino acids. Trimming removed 5 bases from V and 5 bases from J; junction bases left unmatched: 15. In DNA, the CDR3 is TGTGCCAGCAGTGCTACGATTCGGGACAGCGGTTATCAGCCCCAGCATTTT. It is translated as CASSATIRDSGYQPQHF.

The J gene is TRBJ2-7, the V gene TRBV6-6; tentative D call: TRBD2 (6 bases). Per the germline V gene, CDR1 is MNHNY and CDR2 is SVGAGI (reference sequence). The germline V and J ends were trimmed by 1 base and 5 bases, with 9 bases remaining between them. There are 13 residues in the CDR3. CDR3 region: CASSYFGGNEQYF. CDR3 in DNA: TGTGCCAGCAGTTACTTCGGGGGAAACGAGCAGTACTTC.

This clonotype occurred a few times. The chain uses TRBV6-2 or TRBV6-3 and TRBJ1-2; 8 nucleotides agree with TRBD1. CDR1 MNHEY and CDR2 SVGEGT come from the germline V gene. The length of the CDR3 is 14 residues. With 6 bases clipped from V and 2 bases from J, the junction kept 5 bases outside the gene matches. This CDR3 reads CASRERTGNYGYTF. The CDR3 DNA follows: TGTGCCAGCAGGGAAAGGACAGGGAACTATGGCTACACCTTC.

This clonotype came up a few times. The V call is TRBV20-1, the J call TRBJ2-2, with D hard to call. The CDR3 length is 14 residues. V was trimmed by 2 bases and J by 0 bases, leaving 7 bases between them. Germline V CDR1 and CDR2: DFQATT, SNEGSKA (reference sequence). CDR3 nucleotides: TGCAGTGCTAGAAGAGGTGCGAACACCGGGGAGCTGTTTTTT. Translating it yields CSARRGANTGELFF.